The rows below give T cell receptor beta chains drawn from one sample of a study of T cell responses to AZD1222 COVID-19 vaccine. The method was immunoSEQ multiplex PCR; TCRdb's version includes in-frame clones alone and lacks a portion of them. Here the sample spans about 210,000 clones, 90% to 95% being singletons. The sequencing used peripheral blood, collected 28 days after the second dose of the MenACWY control vaccine. These receptors originate from an adult who received the MenACWY meningococcal vaccine as a control. The CDR3 runs from the conserved cysteine through the conserved F or W. Each record gives: clone size, J gene, V gene, D gene, CDR3 protein, CDR3 DNA. D genes are given only for firm matches. The listing skips clone size in some rows; elsewhere it reads once, few, many or a size class.

clone_size: -; j_call: TRBJ1-5; v_call: TRBV7-8; d_call: -; cdr3_aa: CASSLARGASNQPQHF; cdr3_nt: TGTGCCAGCAGCTTAGCACGGGGCGCAAGCAATCAGCCCCAGCATTTT
clone_size: -; j_call: TRBJ2-2; v_call: TRBV7-6; d_call: TRBD2; cdr3_aa: CASSYSAGTGGTGELFF; cdr3_nt: TGTGCCAGCAGCTACTCTGCGGGGACGGGGGGAACCGGGGAGCTGTTTTTT
clone_size: -; j_call: TRBJ1-5; v_call: TRBV9; d_call: -; cdr3_aa: CASGPTGTWPQHF; cdr3_nt: TGTGCCAGCGGACCAACAGGGACGTGGCCCCAGCATTTT
clone_size: -; j_call: TRBJ1-5; v_call: TRBV2; d_call: -; cdr3_aa: CASSVRGQPQHF; cdr3_nt: TGTGCCAGCAGTGTGCGGGGACAGCCCCAGCATTTT
clone_size: -; j_call: TRBJ2-5; v_call: TRBV18; d_call: -; cdr3_aa: CASSPPRPMETQYF; cdr3_nt: TGTGCCAGCTCACCACCGCGACCAATGGAGACCCAGTACTTC
clone_size: -; j_call: TRBJ2-7; v_call: TRBV12-3/TRBV12-4; d_call: TRBD2; cdr3_aa: CASRPTSGGKQYF; cdr3_nt: TGTGCCAGCAGACCTACTTCGGGGGGTAAGCAGTACTTC
clone_size: -; j_call: TRBJ2-7; v_call: TRBV11-2; d_call: -; cdr3_aa: CASSLVSGNHEQYF; cdr3_nt: TGTGCCAGCAGCTTAGTATCGGGGAACCACGAGCAGTACTTC
clone_size: -; j_call: TRBJ1-5; v_call: TRBV24-1; d_call: -; cdr3_aa: CATSDPRDSNQPQHF; cdr3_nt: TGTGCCACCAGTGATCCCAGGGATAGCAATCAGCCCCAGCATTTT
clone_size: -; j_call: TRBJ1-1; v_call: TRBV28; d_call: -; cdr3_aa: CASSLIGGLTEAFF; cdr3_nt: TGTGCCAGCAGTTTAATCGGGGGGCTAACTGAAGCTTTCTTT
clone_size: few; j_call: TRBJ1-5; v_call: TRBV7-8; d_call: TRBD1; cdr3_aa: CASSLGGQGAFDNQPQHF; cdr3_nt: TGTGCCAGCAGCTTAGGGGGACAGGGGGCTTTCGACAATCAGCCCCAGCATTTT
clone_size: few; j_call: TRBJ1-2; v_call: TRBV19; d_call: -; cdr3_aa: CASSIDRLNGYTF; cdr3_nt: TGTGCCAGTAGTATAGATCGGCTCAATGGCTACACCTTC
clone_size: few; j_call: TRBJ1-2; v_call: TRBV2; d_call: TRBD1; cdr3_aa: CASRDRGQGYGYTF; cdr3_nt: TGTGCCAGCAGGGACAGGGGGCAGGGCTATGGCTACACCTTC
clone_size: -; j_call: TRBJ1-3; v_call: TRBV28; d_call: -; cdr3_aa: CASSSSTASGNTIYF; cdr3_nt: -
clone_size: -; j_call: TRBJ1-2; v_call: TRBV5-1; d_call: TRBD1; cdr3_aa: CASSSTPGTGTGYTF; cdr3_nt: TGCGCCAGCAGCTCCACGCCCGGGACAGGGACCGGCTACACCTTC
clone_size: -; j_call: TRBJ2-2; v_call: TRBV28; d_call: -; cdr3_aa: CASSLGRNTGELFF; cdr3_nt: TGTGCCAGCAGCCTCGGGCGGAACACCGGGGAGCTGTTTTTT
clone_size: -; j_call: TRBJ1-1; v_call: TRBV7-9; d_call: -; cdr3_aa: CASSSRTESTLGAFF; cdr3_nt: TGTGCCAGCAGCTCCCGGACAGAATCTACACTTGGAGCTTTCTTT
clone_size: -; j_call: TRBJ2-7; v_call: TRBV7-8; d_call: TRBD2; cdr3_aa: CASSSKLAGPYEQYF; cdr3_nt: TGTGCCAGTAGCTCTAAACTAGCGGGACCTTACGAGCAGTACTTC
clone_size: -; j_call: TRBJ1-5; v_call: TRBV9; d_call: -; cdr3_aa: CASSVAGGEPQHF; cdr3_nt: TGTGCCAGCAGCGTAGCTGGGGGGGAGCCCCAGCATTTT
clone_size: -; j_call: TRBJ1-2; v_call: TRBV27; d_call: TRBD1; cdr3_aa: CASSFRDRDGYTF; cdr3_nt: TGTGCCAGCAGTTTCCGGGACAGGGATGGCTACACCTTC
clone_size: -; j_call: TRBJ1-4; v_call: TRBV5-1; d_call: -; cdr3_aa: CASSLQHPTNEKLFF; cdr3_nt: TGCGCCAGCAGCCTACAGCATCCAACTAATGAAAAACTGTTTTTT
clone_size: -; j_call: TRBJ2-7; v_call: TRBV27; d_call: TRBD1; cdr3_aa: CASSLRDRYSEQYF; cdr3_nt: TGTGCCAGCAGTTTAAGGGACAGGTATTCCGAGCAGTACTTC
clone_size: -; j_call: TRBJ1-5; v_call: TRBV2; d_call: -; cdr3_aa: CASSTESQPQHF; cdr3_nt: TGTGCCAGCAGCACGGAGAGTCAGCCCCAGCATTTT
clone_size: few; j_call: TRBJ1-5; v_call: TRBV4-2; d_call: -; cdr3_aa: CASSESAGEKYSNQPQHF; cdr3_nt: TGTGCCAGCAGCGAATCGGCAGGGGAGAAATATAGCAATCAGCCCCAGCATTTT
clone_size: once; j_call: TRBJ2-1; v_call: TRBV9; d_call: TRBD2; cdr3_aa: CASSSRLAGNEQFF; cdr3_nt: TGTGCCAGCAGCTCCCGGCTAGCGGGGAATGAGCAGTTCTTC
clone_size: -; j_call: TRBJ1-5; v_call: TRBV6-1; d_call: -; cdr3_aa: CASSEWGYSNQPQHF; cdr3_nt: TGTGCCAGCAGTGAATGGGGGTATAGCAATCAGCCCCAGCATTTT
clone_size: -; j_call: TRBJ2-7; v_call: TRBV7-2; d_call: -; cdr3_aa: CASSFGGANTYEQYF; cdr3_nt: TGTGCCAGCAGCTTTGGGGGCGCAAACACCTACGAGCAGTACTTC
clone_size: -; j_call: TRBJ2-7; v_call: TRBV23-1; d_call: -; cdr3_aa: CATQYRLYEQYF; cdr3_nt: TGCGCCACTCAGTACCGGCTGTACGAGCAGTACTTC
clone_size: -; j_call: TRBJ2-5; v_call: TRBV6-5; d_call: TRBD2; cdr3_aa: CASRSVTSLVETQYF; cdr3_nt: TGTGCCAGCAGATCCGTGACTAGCCTGGTAGAGACCCAGTACTTC
clone_size: -; j_call: TRBJ2-2; v_call: TRBV25-1; d_call: -; cdr3_aa: CASSGTAYTGELFF; cdr3_nt: TGTGCCAGCAGTGGGACAGCCTACACCGGGGAGCTGTTTTTT
clone_size: -; j_call: TRBJ2-1; v_call: TRBV5-5; d_call: -; cdr3_aa: CASSSRGSAYNEQFF; cdr3_nt: TGTGCCAGCAGCTCGAGGGGGTCGGCCTACAATGAGCAGTTCTTC
clone_size: -; j_call: TRBJ2-2; v_call: TRBV24-1; d_call: -; cdr3_aa: CATSRTGQTNTGELFF; cdr3_nt: TGTGCCACCAGTCGGACTGGACAGACGAACACCGGGGAGCTGTTTTTT
clone_size: -; j_call: TRBJ2-1; v_call: TRBV5-4; d_call: -; cdr3_aa: CASTRPDLARGSYNEQFF; cdr3_nt: TGTGCCAGCACCCGGCCAGACCTAGCGAGGGGATCCTACAATGAGCAGTTCTTC
clone_size: once; j_call: TRBJ2-5; v_call: TRBV5-1; d_call: TRBD2; cdr3_aa: CASSLPSGVAGVQETQYF; cdr3_nt: TGCGCCAGCAGCCTCCCCTCAGGAGTAGCGGGGGTCCAAGAGACCCAGTACTTC
clone_size: -; j_call: TRBJ1-5; v_call: TRBV23-1; d_call: -; cdr3_aa: CASPPGGSNQPQHF; cdr3_nt: TGCGCCAGCCCACCCGGGGGCAGCAATCAGCCCCAGCATTTT
clone_size: -; j_call: TRBJ2-5; v_call: TRBV11-2; d_call: -; cdr3_aa: CASSNRLGETQYF; cdr3_nt: TGTGCCAGCAGCAATAGGCTGGGAGAGACCCAGTACTTC
clone_size: -; j_call: TRBJ1-2; v_call: TRBV25-1; d_call: -; cdr3_aa: CASSDEGLRNGYTF; cdr3_nt: TGTGCCAGCAGTGACGAGGGTCTCAGGAATGGCTACACCTTC
clone_size: -; j_call: TRBJ2-7; v_call: TRBV30; d_call: -; cdr3_aa: CAWSVLGRGDEQYF; cdr3_nt: TGTGCCTGGAGTGTGTTAGGGAGGGGGGACGAGCAGTACTTC
clone_size: -; j_call: TRBJ1-2; v_call: TRBV5-4; d_call: -; cdr3_aa: CASSSEDSLYTF; cdr3_nt: TGTGCCAGCAGCTCGGAAGACAGCCTCTACACCTTC
clone_size: -; j_call: TRBJ1-3; v_call: TRBV9; d_call: TRBD1; cdr3_aa: CASSADRGGSNTIYF; cdr3_nt: TGTGCCAGCAGCGCGGACAGGGGGGGTTCCAACACCATATATTTT
clone_size: -; j_call: TRBJ2-7; v_call: TRBV3-1/TRBV3-2; d_call: -; cdr3_aa: CASSQDSGVDEQYF; cdr3_nt: TGTGCCAGCAGCCAAGATTCCGGGGTTGACGAGCAGTACTTC
clone_size: -; j_call: TRBJ1-5; v_call: TRBV19; d_call: -; cdr3_aa: CASKGSGANQPQHF; cdr3_nt: TGTGCCAGTAAAGGATCAGGGGCAAATCAGCCCCAGCATTTT
clone_size: -; j_call: TRBJ2-3; v_call: TRBV27; d_call: TRBD1; cdr3_aa: CASSLQDRVYTQYF; cdr3_nt: TGTGCCAGCAGTTTACAGGACAGGGTATATACGCAGTATTTT
clone_size: -; j_call: TRBJ2-2; v_call: TRBV19; d_call: TRBD2; cdr3_aa: CASSIRTSGSGPGELFF; cdr3_nt: TGTGCCAGTAGTATCCGGACTAGCGGGAGTGGGCCCGGGGAGCTGTTTTTT
clone_size: -; j_call: TRBJ1-4; v_call: TRBV28; d_call: TRBD1; cdr3_aa: CASSLAGQSNEKLFF; cdr3_nt: TGTGCCAGCAGTTTAGCGGGACAGTCTAATGAAAAACTGTTTTTT
clone_size: few; j_call: TRBJ2-7; v_call: TRBV6-2/TRBV6-3; d_call: TRBD1; cdr3_aa: CASSGTDYEQYF; cdr3_nt: TGTGCCAGCAGTGGGACAGACTACGAGCAGTACTTC
clone_size: -; j_call: TRBJ2-7; v_call: TRBV29-1; d_call: TRBD2; cdr3_aa: CSVPPSRAGVVCEQYF; cdr3_nt: TGCAGCGTCCCCCCATCGCGGGCGGGAGTAGTCTGTGAGCAGTACTTC
clone_size: -; j_call: TRBJ1-4; v_call: TRBV15; d_call: -; cdr3_aa: CATSRDRMATNEKLFF; cdr3_nt: TGTGCCACCAGCAGAGACAGGATGGCAACTAATGAAAAACTGTTTTTT
clone_size: -; j_call: TRBJ2-7; v_call: TRBV5-1; d_call: -; cdr3_aa: CASSGGPSYEQYF; cdr3_nt: TGCGCCAGCAGTGGGGGGCCCTCCTACGAGCAGTACTTC
clone_size: -; j_call: TRBJ1-4; v_call: TRBV3-1/TRBV3-2; d_call: -; cdr3_aa: CASSQAPIEKLFF; cdr3_nt: TGTGCCAGCAGCCAAGCGCCAATTGAAAAACTGTTTTTT
clone_size: -; j_call: TRBJ2-1; v_call: TRBV11-1; d_call: TRBD1; cdr3_aa: CASSLGDRVPGNEQFF; cdr3_nt: TGTGCCAGCAGCTTAGGGGACAGGGTCCCAGGGAATGAGCAGTTCTTC
clone_size: -; j_call: TRBJ2-7; v_call: TRBV5-1; d_call: -; cdr3_aa: CASSLEGYEQYF; cdr3_nt: TGCGCCAGCAGCTTGGAAGGCTACGAGCAGTACTTC
clone_size: -; j_call: TRBJ1-5; v_call: TRBV5-1; d_call: TRBD1; cdr3_aa: CASSPQGGGNQPQHF; cdr3_nt: TGCGCCAGCAGCCCACAGGGGGGAGGCAATCAGCCCCAGCATTTT
clone_size: once; j_call: TRBJ2-5; v_call: TRBV18; d_call: TRBD2; cdr3_aa: CASSLAGGETQYF; cdr3_nt: TGTGCCAGCTCACTTGCGGGAGGAGAGACCCAGTACTTC
clone_size: -; j_call: TRBJ2-2; v_call: TRBV6-6; d_call: TRBD2; cdr3_aa: CASSYSLAGVLRELFF; cdr3_nt: TGTGCCAGCAGTTACTCCTTAGCGGGAGTATTAAGGGAGCTGTTTTTT
clone_size: -; j_call: TRBJ2-3; v_call: TRBV29-1; d_call: TRBD2; cdr3_aa: CSVESGGSTDTQYF; cdr3_nt: TGCAGCGTTGAGTCGGGGGGAAGCACAGATACGCAGTATTTT
clone_size: -; j_call: TRBJ1-2; v_call: TRBV6-5; d_call: -; cdr3_aa: CASRRQYILYGYTF; cdr3_nt: TGTGCCAGCAGAAGACAATATATTCTTTATGGCTACACCTTC
clone_size: -; j_call: TRBJ1-2; v_call: TRBV4-2; d_call: TRBD1; cdr3_aa: CASSQDEGQGYGYTF; cdr3_nt: TGTGCCAGCAGCCAAGATGAGGGACAGGGCTATGGCTACACCTTC